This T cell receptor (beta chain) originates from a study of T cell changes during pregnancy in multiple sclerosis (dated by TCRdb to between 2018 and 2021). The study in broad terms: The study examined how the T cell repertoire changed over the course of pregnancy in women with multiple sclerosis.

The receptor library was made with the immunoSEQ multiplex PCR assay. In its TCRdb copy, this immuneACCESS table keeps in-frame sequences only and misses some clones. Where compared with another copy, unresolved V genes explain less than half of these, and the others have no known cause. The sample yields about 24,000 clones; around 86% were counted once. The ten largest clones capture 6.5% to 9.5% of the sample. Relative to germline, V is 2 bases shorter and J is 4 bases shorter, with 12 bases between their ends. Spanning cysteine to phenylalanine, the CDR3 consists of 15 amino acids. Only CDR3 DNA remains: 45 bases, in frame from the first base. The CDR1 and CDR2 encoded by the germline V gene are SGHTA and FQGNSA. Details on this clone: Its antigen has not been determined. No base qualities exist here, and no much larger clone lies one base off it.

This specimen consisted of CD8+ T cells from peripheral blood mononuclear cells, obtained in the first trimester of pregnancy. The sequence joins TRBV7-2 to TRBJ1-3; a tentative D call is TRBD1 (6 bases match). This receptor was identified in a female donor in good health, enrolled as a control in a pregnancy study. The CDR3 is CASSLTVDRGNTIYF. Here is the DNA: TGTGCCAGCAGCTTAACTGTAGACAGGGGAAACACCATATATTTT.